This T cell receptor (beta chain) originates from a study of T cell repertoires in breast cancer. The CDR3 has 14 residues. The V gene's germline CDR1 is LNHDA and CDR2 SQIVND (reference sequence). Trimming left V 4 bases short and J 8 bases short, with 17 bases between. A second nested PCR with blocking oligonucleotides suppressed unpaired genes. TCRdb reprocessed the emulsion pairing reads via MiXCR and lists one record per CDR3 protein. Here the sample spans roughly 38,000 distinct CDR3 sequences, under 60% being singletons. The expanded emulsion RT-PCR method captured paired alpha and beta chains from CD8+ T cells.

The rearrangement joins TRBV19 to TRBJ1-2; D is possibly TRBD1 (6 bases). The sequence was collected from a pool of human donors with breast cancer or a healthy control (not recorded which). Input material: CD8+ T cells. As DNA, the CDR3 is TGTGCCAGTAGTACGGGACGCAACCAGGGGGGCTACACCTTC. Its protein product is CASSTGRNQGGYTF.